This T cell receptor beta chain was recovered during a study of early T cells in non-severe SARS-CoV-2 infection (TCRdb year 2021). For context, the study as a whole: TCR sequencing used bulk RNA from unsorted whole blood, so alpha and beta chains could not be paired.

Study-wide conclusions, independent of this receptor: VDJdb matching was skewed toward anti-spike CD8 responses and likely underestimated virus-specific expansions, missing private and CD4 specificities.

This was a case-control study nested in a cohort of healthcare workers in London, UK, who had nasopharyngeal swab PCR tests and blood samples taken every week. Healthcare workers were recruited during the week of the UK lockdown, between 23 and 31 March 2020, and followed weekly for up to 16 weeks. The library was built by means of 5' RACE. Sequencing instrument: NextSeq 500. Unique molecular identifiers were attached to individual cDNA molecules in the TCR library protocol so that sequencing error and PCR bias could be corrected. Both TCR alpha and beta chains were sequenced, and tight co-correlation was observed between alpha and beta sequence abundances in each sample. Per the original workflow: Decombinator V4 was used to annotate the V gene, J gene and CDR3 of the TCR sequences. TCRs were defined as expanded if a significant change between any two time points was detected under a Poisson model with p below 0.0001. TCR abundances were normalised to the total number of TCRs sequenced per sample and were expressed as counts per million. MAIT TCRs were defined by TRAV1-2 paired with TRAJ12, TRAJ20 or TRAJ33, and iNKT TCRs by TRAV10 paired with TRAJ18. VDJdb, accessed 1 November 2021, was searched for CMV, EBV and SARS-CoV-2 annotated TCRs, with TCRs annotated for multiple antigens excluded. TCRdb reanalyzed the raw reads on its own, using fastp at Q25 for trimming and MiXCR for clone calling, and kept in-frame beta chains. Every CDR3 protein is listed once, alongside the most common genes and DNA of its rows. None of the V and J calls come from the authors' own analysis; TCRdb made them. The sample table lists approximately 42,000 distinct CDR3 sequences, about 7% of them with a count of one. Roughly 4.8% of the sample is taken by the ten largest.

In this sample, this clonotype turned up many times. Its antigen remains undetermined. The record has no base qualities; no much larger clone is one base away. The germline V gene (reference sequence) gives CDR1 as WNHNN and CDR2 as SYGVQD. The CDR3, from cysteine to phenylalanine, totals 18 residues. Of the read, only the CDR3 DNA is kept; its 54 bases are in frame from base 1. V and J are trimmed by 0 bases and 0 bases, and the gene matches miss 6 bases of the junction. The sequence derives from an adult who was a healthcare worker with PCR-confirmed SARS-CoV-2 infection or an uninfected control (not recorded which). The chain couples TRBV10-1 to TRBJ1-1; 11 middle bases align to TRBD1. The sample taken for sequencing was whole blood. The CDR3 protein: CASSESPGQGAVNTEAFF. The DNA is TGCGCCAGCAGTGAGTCCCCCGGACAGGGGGCTGTGAACACTGAAGCTTTCTTT.